This TCR beta chain is drawn from a study of CXCR3-negative and CXCR3-positive naive CD8 T cells. UMI-labeled 5' RACE TRB cDNA libraries were prepared from the cells. TCRdb reprocessed the 5' RACE reads; each CDR3 protein has one entry and no DNA is given. In all, the sample yields more than 45,000 distinct CDR3 sequences. CDR1 and CDR2 from the germline V gene are MNHEY and SVGEGT. This CDR3 has 15 residues. The sample comprised naive CXCR3- CD8+ T cells from blood. The subset: CD45RO-CCR7+CD27+CD95- naive CD8+ T cells lacking CXCR3 (TNR3-). The origin of this receptor is a human donor in good health. Some clones in this sample may be carry-over from other donors' samples. The V and J genes are TRBV6-2 or TRBV6-3 and TRBJ2-5; the TRBD2 assignment by TCRdb is unverifiable without DNA. CDR3 sequence: CASSYSILAEETQYF.